The 8 T cell receptor beta chains below come from one sample, sequenced in a study of shared clonotypes between healthy human individuals. Sequenced by immunoSEQ multiplex PCR; TCRdb stores in-frame clones only, minus some. The sample carries a few million clones, approximately 93% recorded once. The sample was naive CD4+ T cells from PBMCs. Subset of the sample: CD45RA+ positively selected. These TCRs come from a man aged 18-30 years in good health. Some clones in this sample may be carry-over from other donors' samples.

The chain recombines TRBV27 with TRBJ2-6; D not resolved. The CDR3 totals 15 residues. V dropped 1 base and J dropped 5 bases, with 9 bases sitting between them. Germline values: CDR1 MNHEY, CDR2 SMNVEV (reference sequence). CDR3: CASSLWQGRANVLTF. In DNA, the CDR3 is TGTGCCAGCAGTTTATGGCAAGGCCGGGCCAACGTCCTGACTTTC.

V usage is TRBV5-6 and J usage is TRBJ2-7; TRBD2 matches at 14 bases. The CDR3 consists of 15 residues. Germline loops: CDR1 SGHDT, CDR2 YYEEEE. V shed 4 bases and J 5 bases; nucleotides not matched to a gene: 5. The CDR3 nucleotides are TGTGCCAGCAGCGCGGGGACTAGCGGGAGAAACGAGCAGTACTTC. Its protein product is CASSAGTSGRNEQYF.

This clone was observed once. V is TRBV6-6 and J is TRBJ2-7, with 8 nucleotides matching TRBD1. Germline V gene sequence: CDR1 MNHNY, CDR2 SVGAGI (reference sequence). With V trimmed by 5 bases and J by 6 bases, 9 bases remained unmatched. The CDR3 is 14 residues long. This CDR3 is CASSPQWTGTEQYF. In DNA, the CDR3 is TGTGCCAGCAGTCCCCAATGGACAGGGACCGAGCAGTACTTC.

The genes are TRBV19 and TRBJ1-1; 12 positions agree with TRBD1. CDR3 length equals 17 residues. V lost 3 bases, J lost 1 base, and 6 bases stayed unmatched. Germline V gene data show CDR1 as LNHDA and CDR2 as SQIVND (reference sequence). The CDR3 DNA sequence: TGTGCCAGTAGTATTCTGGGACAGGGGGCTAGGAACACTGAAGCTTTCTTT. Protein sequence: CASSILGQGARNTEAFF.

Note on this clone: This sample also contains other DNA sequences that code for the same CDR3. The V gene is TRBV7-2, the J gene TRBJ2-5; 7 positions agree with TRBD1. J gave up 2 bases and V 6 bases, and 6 bases lay outside the gene matches. Per germline, CDR1 SGHTA and CDR2 FQGNSA. The CDR3 runs to 14 residues. CDR3 nucleotides: TGTGCCAGCAGTCTTGACAGGGATCAAGAGACCCAGTACTTC. It yields the protein CASSLDRDQETQYF.

The rearrangement joins TRBV28 to TRBJ2-7, with TRBD1 identical over 9 bases. Germline assignment: CDR1 MDHEN and CDR2 SYDVKM. This CDR3 contains 14 residues. Trimming took 5 bases from V and 2 from J; bases not matched to a gene: 4. The CDR3 DNA reads TGTGCCAGCAGTCTCGACAGGGGGACCTACGAGCAGTACTTC. This translates into CASSLDRGTYEQYF. Supplemented by reference TRBV28 and TRBJ2-7, the full variable domain reads DVKVTQSSRYLVKRTGEKVFLECVQDMDHENMFWYRQDPGLGLRLIYFSYDVKMKEKGDIPEGYSVSREKKERFSLILESASTNQTSMYLCASSLDRGTYEQYFGPGTRLTVT.

The chain combines TRBV11-2 with TRBJ2-2, with D uncertain. Trimming removed 4 bases at V and 5 bases at J, with 14 bases between. This CDR3 region has 15 residues. Germline lookup yields CDR1 SGHAT and CDR2 FQNNGV. CDR3 protein: CASSSARWRTGELFF. The CDR3 DNA follows: TGTGCCAGCAGCTCCGCTAGGTGGCGAACCGGGGAGCTGTTTTTT.

The chain carries TRBV10-3 and TRBJ2-1, with TRBD2 matching 7 bases. There are 16 residues in the CDR3. Per the germline V gene, CDR1 is ENHRY and CDR2 is SYGVKD. The trim removed 3 bases at V and 7 bases at J, leaving 12 bases unmatched. CDR3 nucleotides: TGTGCCATCAGTGATGAGCGTGTGGGAGCGGGAAATGAGCAGTTCTTC. Translation gives CAISDERVGAGNEQFF.